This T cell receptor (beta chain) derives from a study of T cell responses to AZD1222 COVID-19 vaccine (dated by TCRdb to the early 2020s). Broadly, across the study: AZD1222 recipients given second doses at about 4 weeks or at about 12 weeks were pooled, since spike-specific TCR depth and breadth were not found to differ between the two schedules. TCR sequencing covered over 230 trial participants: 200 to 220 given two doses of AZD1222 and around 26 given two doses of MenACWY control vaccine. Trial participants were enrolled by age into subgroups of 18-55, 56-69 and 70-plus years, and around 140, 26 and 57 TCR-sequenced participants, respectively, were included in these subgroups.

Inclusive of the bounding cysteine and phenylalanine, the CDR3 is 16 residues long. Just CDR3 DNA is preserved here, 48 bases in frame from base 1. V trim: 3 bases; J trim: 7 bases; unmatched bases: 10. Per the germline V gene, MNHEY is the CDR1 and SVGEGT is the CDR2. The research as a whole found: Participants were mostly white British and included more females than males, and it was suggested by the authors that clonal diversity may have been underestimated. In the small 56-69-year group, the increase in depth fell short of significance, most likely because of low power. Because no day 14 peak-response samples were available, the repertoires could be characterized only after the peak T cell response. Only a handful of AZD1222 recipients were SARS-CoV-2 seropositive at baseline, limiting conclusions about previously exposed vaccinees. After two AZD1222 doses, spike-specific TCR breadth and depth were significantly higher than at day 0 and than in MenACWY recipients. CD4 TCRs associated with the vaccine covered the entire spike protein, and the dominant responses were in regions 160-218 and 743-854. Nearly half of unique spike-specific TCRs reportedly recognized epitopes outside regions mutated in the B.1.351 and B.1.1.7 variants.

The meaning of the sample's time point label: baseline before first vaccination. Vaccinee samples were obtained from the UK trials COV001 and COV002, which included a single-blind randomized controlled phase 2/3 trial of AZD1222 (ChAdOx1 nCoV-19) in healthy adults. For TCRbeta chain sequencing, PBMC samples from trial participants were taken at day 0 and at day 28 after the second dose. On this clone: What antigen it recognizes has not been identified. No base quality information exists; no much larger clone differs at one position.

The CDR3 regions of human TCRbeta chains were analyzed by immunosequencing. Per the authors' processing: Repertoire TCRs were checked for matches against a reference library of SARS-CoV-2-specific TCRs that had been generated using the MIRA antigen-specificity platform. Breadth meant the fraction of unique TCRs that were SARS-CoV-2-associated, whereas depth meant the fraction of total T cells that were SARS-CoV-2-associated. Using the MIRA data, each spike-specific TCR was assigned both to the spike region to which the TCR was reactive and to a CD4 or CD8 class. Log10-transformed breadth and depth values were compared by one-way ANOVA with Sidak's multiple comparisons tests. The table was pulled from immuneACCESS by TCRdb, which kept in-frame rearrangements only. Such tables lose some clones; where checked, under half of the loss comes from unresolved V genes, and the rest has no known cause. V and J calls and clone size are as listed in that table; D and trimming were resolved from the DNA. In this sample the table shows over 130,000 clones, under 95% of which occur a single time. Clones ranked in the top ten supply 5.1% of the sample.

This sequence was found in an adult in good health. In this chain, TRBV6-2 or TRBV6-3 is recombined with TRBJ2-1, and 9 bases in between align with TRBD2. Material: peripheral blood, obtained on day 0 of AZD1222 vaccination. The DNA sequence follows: TGTGCCAGCAGTTATAATAGGCGGGAGGGTGGGAATGAGCAGTTCTTC. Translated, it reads CASSYNRREGGNEQFF.